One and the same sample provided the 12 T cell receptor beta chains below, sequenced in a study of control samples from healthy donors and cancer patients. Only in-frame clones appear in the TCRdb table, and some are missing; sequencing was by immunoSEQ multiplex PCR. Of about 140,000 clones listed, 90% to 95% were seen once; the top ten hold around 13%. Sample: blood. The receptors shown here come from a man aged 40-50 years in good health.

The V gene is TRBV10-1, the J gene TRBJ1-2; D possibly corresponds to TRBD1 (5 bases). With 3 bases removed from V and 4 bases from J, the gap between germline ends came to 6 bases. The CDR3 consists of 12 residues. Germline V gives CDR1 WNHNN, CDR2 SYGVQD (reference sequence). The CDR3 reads CASSDGAYGYTF. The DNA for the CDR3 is TGCGCCAGCAGTGATGGGGCCTATGGCTACACCTTC.

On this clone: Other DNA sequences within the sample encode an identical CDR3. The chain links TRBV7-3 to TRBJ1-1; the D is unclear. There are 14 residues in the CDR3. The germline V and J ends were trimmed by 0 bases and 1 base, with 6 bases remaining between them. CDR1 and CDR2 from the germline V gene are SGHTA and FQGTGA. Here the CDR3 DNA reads TGTGCCAGCAGCTTAACGGGAGGGAACACTGAAGCTTTCTTT. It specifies CASSLTGGNTEAFF.

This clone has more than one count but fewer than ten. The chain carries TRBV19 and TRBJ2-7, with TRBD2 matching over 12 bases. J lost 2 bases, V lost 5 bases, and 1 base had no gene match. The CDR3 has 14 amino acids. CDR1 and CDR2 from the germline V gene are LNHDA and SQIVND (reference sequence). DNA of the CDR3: TGTGCCAGTAGTCGGACTAGCGGGGCCTACGAGCAGTACTTC. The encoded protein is CASSRTSGAYEQYF.

CDR3 sequence: CASSLGGRGLNYGYTF. DNA for the CDR3: TGTGCCAGCAGCTTAGGGGGCCGGGGGCTTAACTATGGCTACACCTTC. The chain carries TRBV7-8 and TRBJ1-2; a weak D match, TRBD1 (6 bases). Between the trimmed V and J ends, which lost 1 base and 1 base, there was a span of 13 bases. The CDR3 consists of 16 residues. CDR1 and CDR2 (germline): SGHVS, FQNEAQ.

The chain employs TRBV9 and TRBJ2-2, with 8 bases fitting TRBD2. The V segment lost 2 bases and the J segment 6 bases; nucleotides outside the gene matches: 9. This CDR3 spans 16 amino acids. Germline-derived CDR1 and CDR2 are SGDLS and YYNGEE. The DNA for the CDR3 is TGTGCCAGCAGCGTCGCCGGGACTAGGCTAGCCGGGGAGCTGTTTTTT. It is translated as CASSVAGTRLAGELFF. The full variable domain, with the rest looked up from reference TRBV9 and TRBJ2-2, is DSGVTQTPKHLITATGQRVTLRCSPRSGDLSVYWYQQSLDQGLQFLIQYYNGEERAKGNILERFSAQQFPDLHSELNLSSLELGDSALYFCASSVAGTRLAGELFFGEGSRLTVL.

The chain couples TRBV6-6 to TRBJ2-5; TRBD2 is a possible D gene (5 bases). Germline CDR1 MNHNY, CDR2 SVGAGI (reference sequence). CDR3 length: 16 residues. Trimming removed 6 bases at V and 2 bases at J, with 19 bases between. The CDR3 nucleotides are TGTGCCAGCAGCCTTCTCCCGGCCCCGGGGCAAGAGACCCAGTACTTC. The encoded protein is CASSLLPAPGQETQYF.

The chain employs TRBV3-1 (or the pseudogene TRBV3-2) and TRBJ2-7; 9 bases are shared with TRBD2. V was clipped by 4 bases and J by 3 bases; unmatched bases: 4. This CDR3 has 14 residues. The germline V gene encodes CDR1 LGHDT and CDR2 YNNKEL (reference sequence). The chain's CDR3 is CASSPRSGGYEQYF. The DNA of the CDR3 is TGTGCCAGCAGCCCCCGTAGCGGGGGCTACGAGCAGTACTTC.

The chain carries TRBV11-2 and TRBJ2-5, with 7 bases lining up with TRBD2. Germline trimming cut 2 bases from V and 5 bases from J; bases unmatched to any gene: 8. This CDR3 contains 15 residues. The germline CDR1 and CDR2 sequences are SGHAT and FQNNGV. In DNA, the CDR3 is TGTGCCAGCAGCTTAACCCCGGCGGGAGTTGAGACCCAGTACTTC. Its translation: CASSLTPAGVETQYF.

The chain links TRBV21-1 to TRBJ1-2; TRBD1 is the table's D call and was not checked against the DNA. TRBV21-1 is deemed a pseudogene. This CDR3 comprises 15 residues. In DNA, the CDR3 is TGTGCCAGCAGCAAAGCGGCGGACAGCAGGTATGGCTACACCTTC. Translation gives CASSKAADSRYGYTF.

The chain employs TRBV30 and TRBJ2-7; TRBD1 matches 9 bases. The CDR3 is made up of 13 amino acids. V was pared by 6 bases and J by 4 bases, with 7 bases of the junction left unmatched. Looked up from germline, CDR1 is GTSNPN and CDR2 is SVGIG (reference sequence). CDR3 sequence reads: CACTGTGSYEQYF. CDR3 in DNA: TGTGCCTGCACCGGGACAGGGAGTTACGAGCAGTACTTC.

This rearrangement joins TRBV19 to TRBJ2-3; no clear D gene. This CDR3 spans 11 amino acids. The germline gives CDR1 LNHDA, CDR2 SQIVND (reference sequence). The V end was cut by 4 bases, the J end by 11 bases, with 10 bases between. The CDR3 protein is CASSKNLEQYF. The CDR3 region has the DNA TGTGCCAGTAGTAAGAATTTAGAGCAGTATTTT.

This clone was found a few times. CDR3 bases: TGTGCCAGCAGTGAATCGACGGGCAATCAGCCCCAGCATTTT. It codes for CASSESTGNQPQHF. This chain links TRBV25-1 with TRBJ1-5; D is ambiguous. The CDR3 has 14 residues. Germline V gene lookup returns CDR1 MGHDK and CDR2 SYGVNS. With 1 base removed from V and 2 bases from J, the gap between germline ends came to 6 bases.